The source of this T cell receptor (beta chain) is a study of blood T cells in healthy people across ages. As for this clonotype: Its antigen is undetermined.

The study, taken as a whole, reports: Possibly confounding the expanded clonotype changes was the fact that donor CMV status was unknown. Per million T cells, TCR beta diversity dropped roughly linearly as age increased. A greater number of naive CD4+ cells and higher diversity distinguished long-lived donors from aged donors.

Germline-derived CDR1 and CDR2 are MNHNS and SASEGT. The CDR3 loop spans 15 amino acids. Peripheral blood from each donor was collected in a volume of 9.5 to 10 milliliters. Primed by a sample-barcoded 5' primer and a J-beta primer mix, a second PCR proceeded for about 7 to 11 cycles. TCRdb fed the 5' RACE reads into MiXCR, producing one record per CDR3 protein. This sample yields 920,000 or so distinct CDR3 sequences, of which under 45% are seen a single time; approximately 17% belongs to the top ten. The J gene is TRBJ2-1, the V gene TRBV6-1; D is undetermined. TRBJ2-7 matches the DNA end more closely, so the J call is doubtful. The clonotype originates from a woman aged 60 to 75 in good health. The sequenced sample consisted of blood. As DNA, the CDR3 is TGTGCCAGCAGTGCCAGACCCGGCTCCTACAATGAGCAGTACTTC. Its protein is CASSARPGSYNEQYF.